This T cell receptor beta chain was profiled in a study of cytomegalovirus exposure and HLA in healthy donors. Comment on this clone: Antigen: not known.

The study, taken as a whole, reports: It was confirmed in vitro that a few of the CMV-associated chains were specific for CMV antigens. Cytomegalovirus status, reportedly, was diagnosed with high specificity and sensitivity by the classifier. TCR beta chains associated with HLA were, in a later analysis, more clonally expanded than equally common others.

In the PCR, 60 Vbeta and 13 Jbeta primers were used. Profiling relied on immunoSEQ multiplex PCR, and the TCRdb table lists in-frame clones only, not all of them. The sample yields under 95,000 clones, 75% to 85% seen once. Germline V gene sequence: CDR1 SGDLS, CDR2 YYNGEE. The CDR3 contains 13 residues. V gave up 7 bases and J gave up 12 bases; unmatched junction bases: 12. The sequencing input was PBMCs. This clonotype was sampled from a woman aged 40 to 50 in good health and CMV-seropositive. The V gene is TRBV9, the J gene TRBJ2-1; TRBD2 aligns across 8 bases. CDR3 coding DNA: TGTGCCAGCTCCCCCGGGGGGGGAGGGGTGCAGTTCTTC. Its translation: CASSPGGGGVQFF.